Shown below are 21 T cell receptor beta chains from a single sample sequenced in a study of T cells in Graves' hyperthyroidism and ophthalmopathy. TCR beta CDR3 region amplification was performed from RNA transcripts. TCR CDR3 underwent first-round RT-PCR with the HTBI primer set. Using its own MiXCR run on the multiplex PCR reads, TCRdb lists one record per CDR3 protein. The table lists some 250,000 distinct CDR3 sequences, just over 14% of them singletons. The sample taken for sequencing was blood. The source of these receptors is a woman aged 40 to 50 with Graves' hyperthyroidism that later progressed to Graves' ophthalmopathy.

Concerning this clonotype itself: A much larger clone lies a single base off, so this may be a read error. The genes are TRBV19 and TRBJ1-1; no reliable D call. CDR3 length: 13 amino acids. The germline V gene encodes CDR1 LNHDA and CDR2 SQIVND (reference sequence). Trimming left V 2 bases short and J 3 bases short, with 7 bases between. This CDR3 is CASSINGDTEAFF. The CDR3 nucleotides are TGTGCCAGTAGTATAAACGGGGACACTGAAGCTTTCTTT.

The table lists this clonotype with many counts. The J gene is TRBJ1-6, the V gene TRBV2; D is perhaps TRBD1 (5 bases). Trimming shortened V by 6 bases and J by 7 bases, and 10 bases separated the two germline ends. The CDR3 contains 13 residues. Germline loops: CDR1 SNHLY, CDR2 FYNNEI. CDR3 in amino acids: CASSDSINSPLHF. The CDR3 region has the DNA TGTGCCAGCAGCGACAGCATCAATTCACCCCTCCACTTT. Filled out from reference TRBV2 and TRBJ1-6, the complete variable domain reads EPEVTQTPSHQVTQMGQEVILRCVPISNHLYFYWYRQILGQKVEFLVSFYNNEISEKSEIFDDQFSVERPDGSNFTLKIRSTKLEDSAMYFCASSDSINSPLHFGNGTRLTVT.

This clonotype was counted many times. DNA for the CDR3: TGTGCCAGCAGTTTCAGCTTGAACACTGAAGCTTTCTTT. The encoded protein is CASSFSLNTEAFF. The chain links TRBV2 to TRBJ1-1; no clear D gene. This CDR3 is built from 13 residues. Germline V gene lookup returns CDR1 SNHLY and CDR2 FYNNEI. Trimming removed 5 bases at V and 0 bases at J, with 7 bases between.

On this clonotype itself: A much larger clone lies a single base off, so this may be a read error. The CDR3 DNA reads as TGTGCCAGCAGCGGCTGGACAGTGAGCTCCTACAATGAGCAGTTCTTC. It codes for CASSGWTVSSYNEQFF. The rearrangement joins TRBV3-1 to TRBJ2-1, with a tentative D call TRBD1 (6 bases). The CDR3 is 16 residues long. Between the trimmed V and J ends, which lost 5 bases and 0 bases, there was a span of 14 bases. Germline CDR1 reads LGHDT; CDR2 reads YNNKEL (reference sequence).

The chain has TRBV18 and TRBJ2-2, with 7 nucleotides matching TRBD2. V was pared by 3 bases and J by 6 bases, with 13 bases of the junction left unmatched. The CDR3 has 17 amino acids. The germline CDR1 and CDR2 sequences are KGHSH and LQKENI. The CDR3: CASSPLGSGDLAGELFF. DNA of the CDR3: TGTGCCAGCTCACCTCTAGGGAGCGGGGATCTTGCCGGGGAGCTGTTTTTT.

Details on this clonotype: Just one base apart from a much larger clone, this may be a read error. The chain has TRBV14 and TRBJ1-4; unclear D gene. Trimming removed 1 base at V and 7 bases at J, with 13 bases between. Germline CDR1 is SGHDN and CDR2 is FVKESK. This CDR3 spans 15 amino acids. This chain's CDR3 is CASSQGPGLSEKLFF. CDR3 nucleotides: TGTGCCAGCAGCCAAGGTCCCGGCCTTAGTGAAAAACTGTTTTTT.

There are many counts of this clonotype. The CDR3 DNA is TGTGCCAGCAGCAACCAAGCAGGAGGGGAGACCCAGTACTTC. Translating it yields CASSNQAGGETQYF. This sequence joins TRBV7-2 and TRBJ2-5, with D maybe TRBD2 (6 bases). Germline V gene lookup returns CDR1 SGHTA and CDR2 FQGNSA. V lost 5 bases to trimming and J lost 5 bases, with 15 bases between them. The CDR3 runs to 14 residues.

This clonotype has ten or more counts. V and J are TRBV25-1 and TRBJ2-5; 10 bases match TRBD2. V was clipped by 5 bases and J by 5 bases; unmatched bases: 14. Germline values: CDR1 MGHDK, CDR2 SYGVNS. CDR3 length: 17 residues. The CDR3 sequence: CASSFLGAGGPRETQYF. CDR3 nucleotides: TGTGCCAGCAGTTTTTTAGGAGCGGGAGGGCCACGGGAGACCCAGTACTTC.

There are a few counts of this clonotype. J is TRBJ2-5 and V is TRBV12-3 or TRBV12-4; 9 positions agree with TRBD2. Trimming took 2 bases from V and 5 from J; bases not matched to a gene: 15. The CDR3 has 18 residues. CDR3 protein: CASSLQSLGAGGSETQYF. The CDR3 nucleotides read TGTGCCAGCAGTTTACAAAGTTTGGGAGCGGGAGGCTCGGAGACCCAGTACTTC.

This clonotype was recorded many times. The genes are TRBV30 and TRBJ2-7; D may be TRBD1 (5 bases). Trimming shortened V by 0 bases and J by 3 bases, and 18 bases separated the two germline ends. The CDR3 is 16 residues long. Per germline, CDR1 GTSNPN and CDR2 SVGIG (reference sequence). DNA of the CDR3: TGTGCCTGGAGTGTACTGGGGCTAGGGCCTCTCTACGAGCAGTACTTC. Protein product: CAWSVLGLGPLYEQYF. Filled out from reference TRBV30 and TRBJ2-7, the complete variable domain reads SQTIHQWPATLVQPVGSPLSLECTVEGTSNPNLYWYRQAAGRGLQLLFYSVGIGQISSEVPQNLSASRPQDRQFILSSKKLLLSDSGFYLCAWSVLGLGPLYEQYFGPGTRLTVT.

This clonotype has a single count. A much larger clone differs from this one at a single base, so this may be a read error. The chain couples TRBV29-1 to TRBJ1-2; no clear D. CDR3 length equals 12 residues. Germline CDR1 and CDR2: SQVTM and ANQGSEA. Trimming stripped 7 bases from V and 4 bases from J, with 13 bases between. CDR3 in DNA: TGCAGCGATGACGGTGGCTCCTATGGCTACACCTTC. This codes for CSDDGGSYGYTF.

This clonotype appeared many times. The CDR3 bases are TGTGCCAGCTCGCCGGGACTTTGGTACGAGCAGTACTTC. Amino acids: CASSPGLWYEQYF. The chain is built from TRBV18 and TRBJ2-7; a weak D match, TRBD2 (6 bases). Trimming cost V 6 bases and J 4 bases, with 13 bases left between them. The CDR3 runs to 13 residues. In germline, CDR1 is KGHSH, CDR2 LQKENI.

V usage is TRBV4-1 and J usage is TRBJ2-3; 7 nucleotides align to TRBD1. The CDR3 is 16 amino acids. Germline lookup yields CDR1 MGHRA and CDR2 YSYEKL. V dropped 4 bases and J dropped 2; count of bases not matched to a gene: 9. CDR3 nucleotide sequence: TGCGCCAGCAGCCTATCACCGGGACAGCTCACAGATACGCAGTATTTT. Residues: CASSLSPGQLTDTQYF.

This clonotype has a count of ten or more. The chain combines TRBV7-9 with TRBJ2-1, with D perhaps matching TRBD2 (5 bases). The CDR3 consists of 16 residues. V was shortened by 0 bases and J by 5 bases, with 14 bases between the two germline ends. The germline V gene has CDR1 SEHNR and CDR2 FQNEAQ (reference sequence). The CDR3 spells CASSLARASFHNEQFF. The CDR3 DNA reads TGTGCCAGCAGCTTAGCGAGGGCGTCGTTCCACAATGAGCAGTTCTTC. Together with reference TRBV7-9 and TRBJ2-1, the CDR3 gives the full variable domain: DTGVSQNPRHKITKRGQNVTFRCDPISEHNRLYWYRQTLGQGPEFLTYFQNEAQLEKSRLLSDRFSAERPKGSFSTLEIQRTEQGDSAMYLCASSLARASFHNEQFFGPGTRLTVL.

A single count supports this clonotype. The CDR3 bases are TGCGCCAGCAGCCCCTCGTATAGGGGTGAGCAGTACTTC. Translation gives CASSPSYRGEQYF. The rearrangement joins TRBV10-2 to TRBJ2-7; D perhaps matches TRBD1 (5 bases). This CDR3 region has 13 residues. The germline CDR1 and CDR2 sequences are WSHSY and SAAADI. V lost 6 bases and J 7 bases, leaving 16 bases between the germline ends.

This clonotype was seen at least ten times. The chain joins TRBV7-9 to TRBJ2-1, with D unclear. The V gene's germline CDR1 is SEHNR and CDR2 FQNEAQ (reference sequence). This CDR3 comprises 14 residues. The V gene lost 0 bases and the J gene lost 6 bases, with 9 bases spanning the gap. CDR3 sequence reads: CASSLAAHGNEQFF. CDR3 in DNA: TGTGCCAGCAGCTTAGCGGCTCATGGCAATGAGCAGTTCTTC.

The table lists this clonotype with many counts. The chain joins TRBV10-2 to TRBJ2-3, with D perhaps matching TRBD1 (5 bases). CDR3 size: 17 residues. Looked up from germline, CDR1 is WSHSY and CDR2 is SAAADI. Trimming cost V 5 bases and J 1 base, with 19 bases left between them. Written as DNA, the CDR3 is TGCGCCAGCAGTCATCTACCTAAGCAAGGGGGCACAGATACGCAGTATTTT. Translation: CASSHLPKQGGTDTQYF.

There are a few counts of this clonotype. The rearrangement links TRBV19 to TRBJ1-5, with D possibly being TRBD1 (5 bases). Germline V gives CDR1 LNHDA, CDR2 SQIVND (reference sequence). Trimming took 3 bases from V and 0 from J, leaving 12 bases between them. CDR3 length: 16 residues. The DNA for the CDR3 is TGTGCCAGTAGTATGGCGTGGGGGTCTAGCAATCAGCCCCAGCATTTT. Amino acids: CASSMAWGSSNQPQHF.

This clonotype came up many times. The V gene is TRBV6-1, the J gene TRBJ2-7; TRBD2 matches at 9 bases. This CDR3 comprises 13 residues. With V trimmed by 8 bases and J by 3 bases, 5 bases remained unmatched. Germline lookup yields CDR1 MNHNS and CDR2 SASEGT. The CDR3, as DNA: TGTGCCAGCGGTAGCGGGAGAGTCTACGAGCAGTACTTC. This encodes CASGSGRVYEQYF.

Ten or more counts support this clonotype. The chain carries TRBV20-1 and TRBJ2-2; 7 nucleotides agree with TRBD1. The ends lost 0 bases at V and 6 bases at J; junction bases unmatched: 4. The germline V gene encodes CDR1 DFQATT and CDR2 SNEGSKA (reference sequence). The CDR3 consists of 14 residues. CDR3 region: CSARDPQGAGELFF. CDR3 bases: TGCAGTGCTAGAGATCCCCAGGGGGCCGGGGAGCTGTTTTTT.

In its sample, this clonotype was seen many times. This rearrangement joins TRBV2 to TRBJ2-1; 11 positions match TRBD2. Germline V gene sequence: CDR1 SNHLY, CDR2 FYNNEI. This CDR3 contains 17 residues. After removal of 4 bases from V and 4 bases from J, the junction contained 9 bases not matched to a gene. This CDR3 is CASSAASTSGTYNEQFF. CDR3 DNA: TGTGCCAGCAGTGCAGCTTCGACTAGCGGGACGTACAATGAGCAGTTCTTC.